The 6 T cell receptor beta chains presented below share a single source sample, sequenced in a study of spatial heterogeneity in lung cancer. From the 5' RACE reads, TCRdb called clonotypes with MiXCR, one entry per CDR3 protein. Of roughly 110,000 distinct CDR3 sequences listed, 10% to 11% are singletons. The time point here: blood at routine non-recurrence follow-up after resection. The sample was PBMCs, taken at follow-up. Source of these receptors: a female donor with early-stage non-small cell lung cancer.

This clonotype appeared a few times. The chain couples TRBV6-2 or TRBV6-3 to TRBJ1-5, with 9 bases that match TRBD1. The CDR3 spans 15 residues. Germline V gene lookup returns CDR1 MNHEY and CDR2 SVGEGT. J gave up 5 bases and V 6 bases, and 8 bases lay outside the gene matches. CDR3 DNA: TGTGCCAGCAGAGGGGGACAGGGAGGGTATCAGCCCCAGCATTTT. Translated, it gives CASRGGQGGYQPQHF.

In its sample, this clonotype was seen a few times. V is TRBV21-1 and J is TRBJ2-5; the table's D call, TRBD2, has no DNA check behind it. TRBV21-1 is a pseudogene locus. The CDR3 runs 17 residues. This CDR3 is CASSKDRRLAHQETQYF. The CDR3 nucleotides read TGTGCCAGCAGCAAGGACCGAAGGCTAGCGCACCAAGAGACCCAGTACTTC.

This clonotype was recorded a few times. The chain carries TRBV27 and TRBJ2-2, with TRBD2 matching over 13 bases. Germline V gene sequence: CDR1 MNHEY, CDR2 SMNVEV (reference sequence). V lost 4 bases and J lost 4; bases outside the gene matches: 12. CDR3 size: 19 residues. DNA for the CDR3: TGTGCCAGCAGTTCAACCCGGGGACTAGCGGGAAGTCGCACCGGGGAGCTGTTTTTT. It codes for CASSSTRGLAGSRTGELFF.

The chain combines TRBV7-2 with TRBJ1-1; TRBD1 agrees at 9 bases. The CDR3 sequence is 14 residues long. V was pared by 4 bases and J by 5 bases, with 5 bases of the junction left unmatched. The germline V gene has CDR1 SGHTA and CDR2 FQGNSA. DNA of the CDR3: TGTGCCAGCAGCTCCACAGGGGGCAGGACTGAAGCTTTCTTT. Amino acids: CASSSTGGRTEAFF.

This clonotype was counted a few times. This rearrangement joins TRBV7-9 to TRBJ2-2, with TRBD2 matching 9 bases. Germline CDR1 and CDR2: SEHNR and FQNEAQ (reference sequence). V was clipped by 5 bases and J by 1 base; unmatched bases: 5. The CDR3 consists of 16 residues. CDR3 region: CASSPRLAENTGELFF. The CDR3 coding sequence is TGTGCCAGCAGCCCTCGACTAGCGGAGAACACCGGGGAGCTGTTTTTT. The full variable domain, in which reference TRBV7-9 and TRBJ2-2 provide the parts outside the CDR3, is DTGVSQNPRHKITKRGQNVTFRCDPISEHNRLYWYRQTLGQGPEFLTYFQNEAQLEKSRLLSDRFSAERPKGSFSTLEIQRTEQGDSAMYLCASSPRLAENTGELFFGEGSRLTVL.

A few counts support this clonotype. V usage is TRBV28 and J usage is TRBJ2-7; 10 positions agree with TRBD2. Trimming removed 5 bases from V and 3 bases from J; junction bases left unmatched: 13. The length of the CDR3 is 17 residues. Germline values: CDR1 MDHEN, CDR2 SYDVKM. Here the CDR3 reads CASSASVTSGIGYEQYF. In DNA form, the CDR3 reads TGTGCCAGCAGTGCCTCCGTCACTAGCGGGATCGGCTACGAGCAGTACTTC.